The entry below gives a single T cell receptor (beta chain) sequence along with its context. The CDR3 extends over 15 amino acids. The germline V gene encodes CDR1 GTSNPN and CDR2 SVGIG (reference sequence). Trimming took off 0 bases at V and 7 bases at J, with 13 bases between the two ends. The source of the sample is a study of patients and donors after allogeneic stem cell transplantation. TCRdb ran MiXCR on the RT-PCR reads and lists one entry per CDR3 protein. The table lists about 960,000 distinct CDR3 sequences, about a sixth of them singletons, with approximately 5.9% in the top ten. The genes are TRBV30 and TRBJ1-6; no definite D call. The sequence was collected from a human donor who was either an allogeneic HSCT recipient or a stem cell or donor lymphocyte infusion donor (not recorded which). It is not recorded whose cells these are; they may come from a transplant donor. Sequencing was performed on blood, either unsorted or a sorted T cell fraction (not recorded which). CDR3 sequence (DNA): TGTGCCTGGAGTGTATGGGGATTCGGGAATTCACCCCTCCACTTT. This gives the protein CAWSVWGFGNSPLHF.